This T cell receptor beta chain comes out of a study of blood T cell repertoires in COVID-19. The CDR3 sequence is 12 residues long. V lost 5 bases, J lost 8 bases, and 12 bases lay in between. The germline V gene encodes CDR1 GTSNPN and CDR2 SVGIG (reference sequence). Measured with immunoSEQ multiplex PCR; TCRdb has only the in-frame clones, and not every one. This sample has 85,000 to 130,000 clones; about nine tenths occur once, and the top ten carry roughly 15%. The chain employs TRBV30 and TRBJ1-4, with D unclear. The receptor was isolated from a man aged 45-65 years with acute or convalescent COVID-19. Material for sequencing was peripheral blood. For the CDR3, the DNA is TGTGCCTGGCGAAAAGAGGCAGAAAAACTGTTTTTT. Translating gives CAWRKEAEKLFF.